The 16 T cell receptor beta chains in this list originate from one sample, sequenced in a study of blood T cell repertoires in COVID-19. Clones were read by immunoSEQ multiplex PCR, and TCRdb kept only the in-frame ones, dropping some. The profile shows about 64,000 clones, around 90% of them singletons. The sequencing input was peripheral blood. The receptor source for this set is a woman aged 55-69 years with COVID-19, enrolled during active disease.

In nucleotides, the CDR3 is TGTGCCAGCCACGGAGACACCGGGGAGCTGTTTTTT. Translated: CASHGDTGELFF. The chain uses TRBV12-3 or TRBV12-4 and TRBJ2-2; D unclear. V was shortened by 8 bases and J by 3 bases, with 7 bases between the two germline ends. The CDR3 spans 12 residues.

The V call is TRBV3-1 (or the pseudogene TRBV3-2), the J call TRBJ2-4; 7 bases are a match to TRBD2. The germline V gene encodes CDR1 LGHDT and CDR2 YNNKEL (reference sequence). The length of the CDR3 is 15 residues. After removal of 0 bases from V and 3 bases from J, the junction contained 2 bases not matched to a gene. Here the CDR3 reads CASSQEASGKNIQYF. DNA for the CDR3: TGTGCCAGCAGCCAAGAGGCTAGCGGCAAAAACATTCAGTACTTC.

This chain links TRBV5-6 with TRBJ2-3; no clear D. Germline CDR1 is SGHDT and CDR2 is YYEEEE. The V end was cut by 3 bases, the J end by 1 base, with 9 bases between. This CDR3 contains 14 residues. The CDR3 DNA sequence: TGTGCCAGCAGCTCATCATGGCGCACAGATACGCAGTATTTT. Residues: CASSSSWRTDTQYF.

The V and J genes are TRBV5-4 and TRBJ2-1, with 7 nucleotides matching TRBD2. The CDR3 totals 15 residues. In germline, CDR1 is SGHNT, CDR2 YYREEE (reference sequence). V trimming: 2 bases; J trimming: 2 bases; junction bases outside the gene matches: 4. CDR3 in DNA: TGTGCCAGCAGCTTAGCGGGAAAAACCTACAATGAGCAGTTCTTC. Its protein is CASSLAGKTYNEQFF. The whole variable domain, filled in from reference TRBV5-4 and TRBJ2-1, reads ETGVTQSPTHLIKTRGQQVTLRCSSQSGHNTVSWYQQALGQGPQFIFQYYREEENGRGNFPPRFSGLQFPNYSSELNVNALELDDSALYLCASSLAGKTYNEQFFGPGTRLTVL.

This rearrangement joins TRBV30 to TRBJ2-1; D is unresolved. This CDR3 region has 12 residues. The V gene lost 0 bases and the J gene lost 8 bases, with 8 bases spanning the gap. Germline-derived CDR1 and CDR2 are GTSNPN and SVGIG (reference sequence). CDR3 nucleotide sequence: TGTGCCTGGAGTGTACAACTACATGAGCAGTTCTTC. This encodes CAWSVQLHEQFF.

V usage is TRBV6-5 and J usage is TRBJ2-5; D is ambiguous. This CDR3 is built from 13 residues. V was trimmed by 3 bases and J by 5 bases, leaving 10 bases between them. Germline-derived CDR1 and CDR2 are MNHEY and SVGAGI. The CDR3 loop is CASSYHFRETQYF. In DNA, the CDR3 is TGTGCCAGCAGTTATCACTTCCGGGAGACCCAGTACTTC.

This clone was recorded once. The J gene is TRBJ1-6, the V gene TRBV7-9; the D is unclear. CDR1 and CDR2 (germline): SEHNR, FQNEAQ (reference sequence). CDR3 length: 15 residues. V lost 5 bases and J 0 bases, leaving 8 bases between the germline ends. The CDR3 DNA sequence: TGTGCCAGCAGCCCTCGGAGCTCCTATAATTCACCCCTCCACTTT. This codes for CASSPRSSYNSPLHF.

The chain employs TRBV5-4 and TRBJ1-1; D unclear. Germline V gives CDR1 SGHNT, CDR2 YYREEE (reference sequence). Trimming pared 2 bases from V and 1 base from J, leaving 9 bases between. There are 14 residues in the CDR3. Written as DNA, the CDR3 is TGTGCCAGCAGCTTCGGTGGAGGGAACACTGAAGCTTTCTTT. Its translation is CASSFGGGNTEAFF.

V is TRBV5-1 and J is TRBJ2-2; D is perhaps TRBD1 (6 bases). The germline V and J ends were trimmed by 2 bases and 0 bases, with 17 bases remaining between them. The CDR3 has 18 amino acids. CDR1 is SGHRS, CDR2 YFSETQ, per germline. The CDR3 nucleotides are TGCGCCAGCAGCTTTGGATCAGGGGCGATCGCGAACACCGGGGAGCTGTTTTTT. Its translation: CASSFGSGAIANTGELFF. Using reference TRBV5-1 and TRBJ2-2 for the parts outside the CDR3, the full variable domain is KAGVTQTPRYLIKTRGQQVTLSCSPISGHRSVSWYQQTPGQGLQFLFEYFSETQRNKGNFPGRFSGRQFSNSRSEMNVSTLELGDSALYLCASSFGSGAIANTGELFFGEGSRLTVL.

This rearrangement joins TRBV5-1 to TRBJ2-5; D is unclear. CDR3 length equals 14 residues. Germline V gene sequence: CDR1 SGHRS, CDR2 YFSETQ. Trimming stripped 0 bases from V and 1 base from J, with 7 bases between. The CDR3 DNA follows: TGCGCCAGCAGCTTGGGACACCGCCAAGAGACCCAGTACTTC. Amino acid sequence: CASSLGHRQETQYF.

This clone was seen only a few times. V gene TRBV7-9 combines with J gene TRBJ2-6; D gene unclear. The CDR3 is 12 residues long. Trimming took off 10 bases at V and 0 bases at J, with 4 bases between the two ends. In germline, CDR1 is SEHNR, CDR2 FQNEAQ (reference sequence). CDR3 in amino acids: CAILSGANVLTF. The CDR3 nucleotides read TGTGCCATCCTCTCTGGGGCCAACGTCCTGACTTTC.

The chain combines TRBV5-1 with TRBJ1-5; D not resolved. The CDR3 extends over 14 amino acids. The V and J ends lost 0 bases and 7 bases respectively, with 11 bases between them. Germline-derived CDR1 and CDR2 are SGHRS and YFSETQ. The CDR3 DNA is TGCGCCAGCAGCTTGGAGGCGGGCCTCCAGCCCCAGCATTTT. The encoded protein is CASSLEAGLQPQHF.

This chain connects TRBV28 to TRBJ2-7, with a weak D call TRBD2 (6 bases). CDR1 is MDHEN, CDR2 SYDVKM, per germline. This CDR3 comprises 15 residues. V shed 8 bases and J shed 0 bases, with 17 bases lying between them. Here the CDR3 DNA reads TGTGCCAGCTCTGGGATATCTAGCGTCTCCTACGAGCAGTACTTC. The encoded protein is CASSGISSVSYEQYF.

This CDR3 reads CASSSLGERSSYNSPLHF. The CDR3 DNA follows: TGCGCCAGCAGCTCCTTAGGTGAGAGGAGCTCCTATAATTCACCCCTCCACTTT. This chain uses TRBV5-1 with TRBJ1-6, with D unclear. CDR3 size: 18 residues. Looked up from germline, CDR1 is SGHRS and CDR2 is YFSETQ. Trimming pared 3 bases from V and 0 bases from J, leaving 16 bases between.

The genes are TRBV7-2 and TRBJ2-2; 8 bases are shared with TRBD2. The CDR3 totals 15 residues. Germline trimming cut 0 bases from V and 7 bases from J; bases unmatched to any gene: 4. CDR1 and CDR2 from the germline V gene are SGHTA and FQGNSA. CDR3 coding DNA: TGTGCCAGCAGCTTAGCAGGACTAGCCGTCGGGGAGCTGTTTTTT. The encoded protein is CASSLAGLAVGELFF.

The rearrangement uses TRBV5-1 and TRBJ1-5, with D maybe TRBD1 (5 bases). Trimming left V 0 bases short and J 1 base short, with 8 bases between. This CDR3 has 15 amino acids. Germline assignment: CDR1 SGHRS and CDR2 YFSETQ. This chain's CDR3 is CASSLVGASNQPQHF. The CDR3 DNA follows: TGCGCCAGCAGCTTGGTTGGGGCAAGCAATCAGCCCCAGCATTTT.